The T cell receptor beta chain under discussion was sequenced for a study of blood T cell repertoires in COVID-19. Overall study context: Both acute and convalescent COVID-19 samples were obtained from the United States, Italy and Spain.

Produced via immunoSEQ multiplex PCR; TCRdb's table is partial and in-frame only. The sample consists of approximately 100,000 clones, approximately 84% of them appearing once. Germline CDR1 reads MNHEY; CDR2 reads SVGAGI. There are 13 residues in the CDR3. Trimming removed 2 bases from V and 4 bases from J, with 9 bases in between. The source material was peripheral blood. This sequence was found in a woman aged 45-65 years with acute or convalescent COVID-19. The chain recombines TRBV6-5 with TRBJ2-7; tentatively, D is TRBD2 (6 bases). CDR3 protein: CASSYVRGYEQYF. In DNA form, the CDR3 reads TGTGCCAGCAGTTACGTCCGGGGGTACGAGCAGTACTTC.